The sequence of this T cell receptor (beta chain) was determined in a study of T cell responses to AZD1222 COVID-19 vaccine. Findings of the study overall: White British people made up most donors, females outnumbered males, and clonal diversity was possibly underestimated.

Sequencing used immunoSEQ multiplex PCR; TCRdb keeps in-frame clones, though not all of them. The sample holds about 120,000 clones, around 88% seen once. About this clone itself: Its antigen is as yet unknown.

Pooling of second doses given at about 4 or about 12 weeks was done. The CDR3 sequence is 14 residues long. The germline CDR1 and CDR2 sequences are MNHEY and SMNVEV (reference sequence). After removal of 3 bases from V and 5 bases from J, the junction contained 3 bases not matched to a gene. The clonotype originates from an adult who received the AZD1222 COVID-19 vaccine. Sequences were derived from peripheral blood, sampled 28 days after the second AZD1222 dose. This chain links TRBV27 with TRBJ2-7; 11 bases match TRBD2. CDR3 DNA sequence: TGTGCCAGCAGTTTCGGACTAGCGGGCCACGAGCAGTACTTC. Translated, it gives CASSFGLAGHEQYF.